This T cell receptor (beta chain) derives from a study of shared clonotypes between healthy human individuals. The CDR3 covers 13 residues. The V end lost 5 bases, the J end lost 2 bases, and 10 bases lay between the germline ends. The germline gives CDR1 LNHDA, CDR2 SQIVND (reference sequence). The repertoire was sequenced with immunoSEQ multiplex PCR; TCRdb's copy has only in-frame clones and lacks some. The sample shows over a million clones, 95% to 97% of them seen only once. The source material was naive CD4+ T cells sorted from blood. Subset given: CD45RA+ positively selected. The genes are TRBV19 and TRBJ2-7; TRBD2 is a possible D gene (6 bases). This TCR was sampled from a man between 25 and 39 years old in good health. The CDR3 nucleotides read TGTGCCAGTAGTGTCAGGGAGGCCTACGAGCAGTACTTC. Its protein product is CASSVREAYEQYF.